A selection of T cell receptor beta chains follows, all from one sample in a study of cytomegalovirus exposure and HLA in healthy donors. Sequencing used immunoSEQ multiplex PCR; TCRdb keeps in-frame clones, though not all of them. The sample shows more than 65,000 clones, 65% to 80% of them seen only once. Sequencing used PBMCs. The source is a man aged 40-55 years in good health and CMV-seronegative. Each CDR3 is given with its conserved first and last residue. Fields, in order: D gene, clone size, V gene, J gene, CDR3 DNA, CDR3 protein. The D gene is left open where the match is weak. Clone size is given for some rows only: seen once, a few or many times, or a class if the clone is expanded.

TRBD1	.	TRBV7-3	TRBJ1-2	TGTGCCAGCAGCTCCCAGGGGGGTAATTATGGCTACACCTTC	CASSSQGGNYGYTF
TRBD1	.	TRBV5-1	TRBJ1-1	TGCGCCAGCAGCAAGGGACAGGGAGTAATGAACACTGAAGCTTTCTTT	CASSKGQGVMNTEAFF
.	.	TRBV7-2	TRBJ1-4	TGTGCCAGCAGCTTAGGATTGCGCGAAAAACTGTTTTTT	CASSLGLREKLFF
TRBD1	.	TRBV19	TRBJ2-2	TGTGCCAGTAGTACAACAGGGGGAAGGACCGGGGAGCTGTTTTTT	CASSTTGGRTGELFF
TRBD1	.	TRBV27	TRBJ1-1	TGTGCCAGCAGTATCCGGACAGGGGCGAACACTGAAGCTTTCTTT	CASSIRTGANTEAFF
TRBD1	.	TRBV6-5	TRBJ1-2	TGTGCCAGCACCGATGGACAGGGTAGGGGTGGCTACACCTTC	CASTDGQGRGGYTF
TRBD2	few	TRBV18	TRBJ2-7	TGTGCCAGCTCACCAGGGACTAACTACGAGCAGTACTTC	CASSPGTNYEQYF
.	few	TRBV19	TRBJ1-5	TGTGCCAGTAGTTTAGTCCATAGCAATCAGCCCCAGCATTTT	CASSLVHSNQPQHF
TRBD1	.	TRBV5-4	TRBJ1-6	TGTGCCAGCAGCAAATCACAGGGGGCGGAATCACCCCTCCACTTT	CASSKSQGAESPLHF
TRBD1	.	TRBV11-2	TRBJ1-6	TGTGCCAGCAGCGGGCGGGACAGGGTTTTGTCACCCCTCCACTTT	CASSGRDRVLSPLHF
TRBD2	.	TRBV10-3	TRBJ2-3	TGTGCCATCAGTGGCACTAGCGGGGGGTACACAGATACGCAGTATTTT	CAISGTSGGYTDTQYF
.	.	TRBV7-8	TRBJ2-2	TGTGCCAGCAGCTTAGTCGGTGGGGCAACAAACACCGGGGAGCTGTTTTTT	CASSLVGGATNTGELFF
TRBD1	once	TRBV2	TRBJ2-3	TGTGCCAGCAGTAACCGGGACAGGGTGGCAGATACGCAGTATTTT	CASSNRDRVADTQYF
.	once	TRBV11-3	TRBJ1-1	TGTGCCAGCAGCTTAGAGACAGGTGAAGCTTTCTTT	CASSLETGEAFF
TRBD2	.	TRBV11-3	TRBJ2-1	TGTGCCAGCAGCTTACTAGCGGGGGGGCCGATCGGATACAATGAGCAGTTCTTC	CASSLLAGGPIGYNEQFF
.	once	TRBV10-3	TRBJ2-3	TGTGCCATCAGTGAGTCCTTTACAGATACGCAGTATTTT	CAISESFTDTQYF
TRBD1	.	TRBV25-1	TRBJ2-2	TGTGCCAGCAGCTACTCCAAAGGGGACAGCATTACCGGGGAGCTGTTTTTT	CASSYSKGDSITGELFF
.	.	TRBV27	TRBJ2-2	TGTGCCAGCAGTTTTGCACCAAACGGGGGGGAGCTGTTTTTT	CASSFAPNGGELFF
TRBD1	few	TRBV27	TRBJ2-2	TGTGCCAGCAAACCAAGGGCAGGGGGCTTGGACACCGGGGAGCTGTTTTTT	CASKPRAGGLDTGELFF
TRBD1	.	TRBV6-1	TRBJ2-7	TGTGCCAGCACGGGCATGAGACAGGGGTACGAGCAGTACTTC	CASTGMRQGYEQYF
TRBD1	.	TRBV6-6	TRBJ2-7	TGTGCCAGCAGTTACTCCGTGAGACAGGGGGCTTACGAGCAGTACTTC	CASSYSVRQGAYEQYF
.	once	TRBV5-4	TRBJ2-3	TGTGCCAGCAGCTTGTCCCTCTCTGGCACAGATACGCAGTATTTT	CASSLSLSGTDTQYF
TRBD1	.	TRBV19	TRBJ1-1	TGTGCCAGTAGGACCCTAATCGTGGGGACAGGGAAAACTGAAGCTTTCTTT	CASRTLIVGTGKTEAFF
TRBD1	.	TRBV27	TRBJ1-5	TGTGCCAGCAGTTTCAGCAGGACAGGTGGACAGCCCCAGCATTTT	CASSFSRTGGQPQHF
TRBD2	.	TRBV4-2	TRBJ2-3	TGTGCCAGCAACCCCTCCGGACTAGCAGGCACAGATACGCAGTATTTT	CASNPSGLAGTDTQYF
.	.	TRBV19	TRBJ1-2	TGTGCCAGTAGTCCGCCGCGGGGGGCTCCTAACTATGGCTACACCTTC	CASSPPRGAPNYGYTF
.	.	TRBV11-3	TRBJ1-2	TGTGCCAGCAGCCCCCAGTGGGGAGGGGAGGGCTACACCTTC	CASSPQWGGEGYTF
.	.	TRBV7-9	TRBJ2-7	TGTGCCAGCGCAGTGGACAACTCCTACGAGCAGTACTTC	CASAVDNSYEQYF
.	once	TRBV5-4	TRBJ2-2	TGTGCCAGCAGCCCCCCGTCCGGGGAGCTGTTTTTT	CASSPPSGELFF
TRBD2	few	TRBV2	TRBJ2-3	TGTGCCAGCAGTGTAATAACTAGCGGGGCGATCACAGATACGCAGTATTTT	CASSVITSGAITDTQYF
TRBD1	once	TRBV5-1	TRBJ2-1	TGCGCCAGCAGCTTGGATGGGGACAGGGTGTACAATGAGCAGTTCTTC	CASSLDGDRVYNEQFF
.	.	TRBV6-6	TRBJ1-4	TGTGCCAGCAGTTACTCGGGACTTGAGGAAAAACTGTTTTTT	CASSYSGLEEKLFF
.	.	TRBV7-8	TRBJ1-1	TGTGCCAGCAGCTTAGAGTTCCCGGGGAAAGCGGACACTGAAGCTTTCTTT	CASSLEFPGKADTEAFF
.	.	TRBV4-1	TRBJ1-5	TGCGCCAGCAGCCAAGAACCCGGGTTATTCGATCAGCCCCAGCATTTT	CASSQEPGLFDQPQHF
TRBD1	.	TRBV11-2	TRBJ1-4	TGTGCCAGCAGCAAGGTGACAGGGGCAACTAATGAAAAACTGTTTTTT	CASSKVTGATNEKLFF
.	many	TRBV27	TRBJ2-7	TGTGCCAGCAGTTTAAAAGGGGGTAGCTCCTACGAGCAGTACTTC	CASSLKGGSSYEQYF
.	.	TRBV4-1	TRBJ2-7	TGCGCCAGCAGCCAGCCGACAGGAGGCTACGAGCAGTACTTC	CASSQPTGGYEQYF
TRBD1	once	TRBV9	TRBJ1-1	TGTGCCAGCAGCGTAGGGGGAAGGGGGACAGGGCGGAAGAACACTGAAGCTTTCTTT	CASSVGGRGTGRKNTEAFF
.	.	TRBV11-1	TRBJ1-1	TGTGCCAGCAGCACCAGACCCGGAGGAGCTTTCTTT	CASSTRPGGAFF
TRBD2	.	TRBV7-2	TRBJ2-2	TGTGCCAGCAGCTTACTAGCGGGGGGCACCGGGGAGCTGTTTTTT	CASSLLAGGTGELFF
.	few	TRBV6-1	TRBJ1-2	TGTGCCAGCAGGGCTAGGGGGGGCTACACCTTC	CASRARGGYTF
.	once	TRBV21-1	TRBJ2-5	TGTGCCAGCAGCAAAGCGTTGGGAGCAAAGTTGGAAAAAGAGACCCAGTACTTC	CASSKALGAKLEKETQYF
.	.	TRBV27	TRBJ2-7	TGTGCCAGCAGTTTCAGGGGGGCATACGAGCAGTACTTC	CASSFRGAYEQYF
.	.	TRBV30	TRBJ1-1	TGTGCCTGGAGTCCAGGACAGTTCATGAACACTGAAGCTTTCTTT	CAWSPGQFMNTEAFF
.	.	TRBV5-6	TRBJ2-2	TGTGCCAGCAGCTTGGGAGGGACAAACACCGGGGAGCTGTTTTTT	CASSLGGTNTGELFF
TRBD1	few	TRBV7-3	TRBJ2-7	TGTGCCAGCAGCTTACAGCAGGGGGCATATTACGAGCAGTACTTC	CASSLQQGAYYEQYF
TRBD1	.	TRBV7-9	TRBJ2-5	TGTGCCAGCAGCCACCGGACAGGGACGGTTGTGGAGACCCAGTACTTC	CASSHRTGTVVETQYF
TRBD1	.	TRBV9	TRBJ2-7	TGTGCCAGCAGCGGACAGGGACGGGACTACGAGCAGTACTTC	CASSGQGRDYEQYF
TRBD2	.	TRBV5-1	TRBJ2-6	TGCGCCAGCAGCTTTCGGGGGGGACCGGGGGCCAACGTCCTGACTTTC	CASSFRGGPGANVLTF
TRBD2	.	TRBV19	TRBJ2-5	TGTGCCAGTAGTCAACTTTTGGGGGGGAGAGAGCCCCAGTACTTC	CASSQLLGGREPQYF
.	.	TRBV28	TRBJ2-2	TGTGCCAGCAGTTGGCTGAGGACAGAAAACACCGGGGAGCTGTTTTTT	CASSWLRTENTGELFF
TRBD2	.	TRBV13	TRBJ2-7	TGTGCCAGCAGCCTAGGGACTAGCGGGACCTACGAGCAGTACTTC	CASSLGTSGTYEQYF
.	.	TRBV9	TRBJ1-1	TGTGCCAGCAGCCCAAGGGGTGGCACCATGAACACTGAAGCTTTCTTT	CASSPRGGTMNTEAFF
TRBD2	.	TRBV16	TRBJ2-7	TGTGCCAGCAGACATCACCCGGGGGGGGGAACCTACGAGCAGTACTTC	CASRHHPGGGTYEQYF
.	few	TRBV2	TRBJ1-1	TGTGCCAGCAGTCTTGAAACGGTTGAGAGCACTGAAGCTTTCTTT	CASSLETVESTEAFF
.	.	TRBV4-3	TRBJ2-7	TGCGCCAGCAGCCAAGATTACGGCGGGGGCTATTCCTACGAGCAGTACTTC	CASSQDYGGGYSYEQYF
.	.	TRBV7-8	TRBJ1-2	TGTGCCAGCAGCTTAGCCTCATGGGGTGGGAGAGATGGCTACACCTTC	CASSLASWGGRDGYTF
TRBD1	.	TRBV29-1	TRBJ1-5	TGCAGCGTTAAACAGGGGGCAGAGCAGCCCCAGCATTTT	CSVKQGAEQPQHF